The text below deals with one T cell receptor (beta chain). This sample is part of a study of blood T cell repertoires in COVID-19. Study as a whole: COVID-19 samples, acute and convalescent, were from the United States, Italy and Spain. T cells, B-cell-depleted T cells, or PBMCs provided the cDNA or gDNA that served as material.

Authors' processing steps: Estimation of nucleated cell counts was performed using reference gene primer amplification. Profiled with immunoSEQ multiplex PCR; TCRdb holds only in-frame clones, not every one. D and trimming were read from the DNA, whereas the V and J calls and clone size are those reported in that table. Of hundreds of thousands of clones detected, about 83% appear once; the ten largest clones hold 2% to 3%. Trimming left V 4 bases short and J 9 bases short, with 7 bases between. The CDR3 sequence is 12 residues long. The V gene's germline CDR1 is LGHDT and CDR2 YNNKEL (reference sequence).

The rearrangement joins TRBV3-1 (or the pseudogene TRBV3-2) to TRBJ1-6; D unclear. Source material: peripheral blood. The clonotype comes from a woman aged 40 to 50 with active or convalescent COVID-19. CDR3 nucleotide sequence: TGTGCCAGCAGCCCAACTCGTTCACCCCTCCACTTT. Its protein is CASSPTRSPLHF.